This entry lists 20 T cell receptor beta chains sequenced from one sample in a study of shared clonotypes between healthy human individuals. Only in-frame clones appear in the TCRdb table, and some are missing; sequencing was by immunoSEQ multiplex PCR. The table includes 900,000 to 1,200,000 clones, around 78% detected once. Sequenced input: memory CD4+ T cells from PBMCs. Subset meaning: CD45RA-negative fraction. These receptors all come from a man younger than 35 in good health. Some clones in this sample may be carry-over from other donors' samples.

The table lists this clone with a few counts. The V and J genes are TRBV5-1 and TRBJ1-3, with TRBD1 identical over 7 bases. Germline CDR1 reads SGHRS; CDR2 reads YFSETQ. J was trimmed by 3 bases and V by 0 bases; bases with no gene match: 3. This CDR3 has 15 residues. The CDR3 DNA is TGCGCCAGCAGCTTGGAGGGACAGATTGGAAACACCATATATTTT. It codes for CASSLEGQIGNTIYF.

The chain links TRBV2 to TRBJ1-2; tentative D call: TRBD1 (5 bases). The CDR3 is 14 amino acids. The germline gives CDR1 SNHLY, CDR2 FYNNEI. The V and J ends lost 5 bases and 1 base respectively, with 11 bases between them. This chain's CDR3 is CASSTGRINYGYTF. Here the CDR3 DNA reads TGTGCCAGCAGTACGGGACGGATTAACTATGGCTACACCTTC.

The chain carries TRBV19 and TRBJ1-5; maybe TRBD1 (6 bases). This CDR3 is 13 amino acids long. Trimming cost V 7 bases and J 6 bases, with 13 bases left between them. CDR1 and CDR2 from the germline V gene are LNHDA and SQIVND (reference sequence). CDR3 loop: CASKQGPSQPQHF. In DNA, the CDR3 is TGTGCCAGTAAACAGGGCCCCAGTCAGCCCCAGCATTTT.

Turning to this clone: The likely explanation is a read error, given a far larger clone one base away. The rearrangement joins TRBV5-8 to TRBJ1-2, with no clear D. The V gene lost 0 bases and the J gene lost 2 bases, with 2 bases spanning the gap. The germline CDR1 and CDR2 sequences are SGHTS and YDEGEE. The CDR3 runs 12 residues. CDR3: CASSLGNYGYTF. The CDR3 DNA reads TGTGCCAGCAGCTTGGGGAACTATGGCTACACCTTC.

V is TRBV5-4 and J is TRBJ2-6; 9 bases agree with TRBD1. CDR3 length equals 17 residues. J was trimmed by 0 bases and V by 9 bases; bases with no gene match: 10. The germline V gene encodes CDR1 SGHNT and CDR2 YYREEE (reference sequence). CDR3 sequence reads: CATPTGTGPSGANVLTF. CDR3 coding DNA: TGTGCCACCCCGACTGGGACAGGGCCCTCTGGGGCCAACGTCCTGACTTTC. Variable domain in full (rest from reference TRBV5-4 and TRBJ2-6): ETGVTQSPTHLIKTRGQQVTLRCSSQSGHNTVSWYQQALGQGPQFIFQYYREEENGRGNFPPRFSGLQFPNYSSELNVNALELDDSALYLCATPTGTGPSGANVLTFGAGSRLTVL.

The chain combines TRBV5-1 with TRBJ1-5, with a weak D call TRBD1 (6 bases). This CDR3 has 14 residues. The germline V and J ends were trimmed by 4 bases and 4 bases, with 12 bases remaining between them. Germline values: CDR1 SGHRS, CDR2 YFSETQ. The CDR3, as DNA: TGCGCCAGCAGCCCAACAGGGTTGAATCAGCCCCAGCATTTT. Translating it yields CASSPTGLNQPQHF.

This chain connects TRBV18 to TRBJ2-5, with a weak D call TRBD2 (6 bases). The CDR3 length is 13 residues. CDR1 and CDR2 (germline): KGHSH, LQKENI. V dropped 6 bases and J dropped 3 bases, with 11 bases sitting between them. The CDR3 spells CASSTWGEETQYF. The CDR3 DNA sequence: TGTGCCAGCTCGACCTGGGGGGAAGAGACCCAGTACTTC.

This rearrangement joins TRBV6-6 to TRBJ2-7; D is undetermined. The germline V gene has CDR1 MNHNY and CDR2 SVGAGI (reference sequence). The CDR3 has 11 residues. V was trimmed by 0 bases and J by 10 bases, leaving 7 bases between them. The CDR3 nucleotides read TGTGCCAGCAGTTACTCGAGCCACCAGTACTTC. It yields the protein CASSYSSHQYF.

The chain couples TRBV10-2 to TRBJ2-4; no firm D call. The CDR3 sequence is 14 residues long. From germline, CDR1 is WSHSY and CDR2 SAAADI. V was pared by 11 bases and J by 7 bases, with 21 bases between. The CDR3 region has the DNA TGCGCCGTCGGGCTGTCTAGATTCGGGAACATTCAGTACTTC. Protein product: CAVGLSRFGNIQYF.

The chain links TRBV6-5 to TRBJ1-2; D gene uncertain. V lost 2 bases to trimming and J lost 3 bases, with 16 bases between them. The germline CDR1 and CDR2 sequences are MNHEY and SVGAGI. The CDR3 is 16 residues long. The CDR3 is CASSYDPGSGDYGYTF. CDR3 DNA: TGTGCCAGCAGTTACGATCCCGGGTCTGGTGACTATGGCTACACCTTC.

This sequence joins TRBV28 and TRBJ2-1; 13 bases agree with TRBD2. The V gene's germline CDR1 is MDHEN and CDR2 SYDVKM. V lost 5 bases and J lost 11; bases outside the gene matches: 9. The CDR3 length is 15 residues. The CDR3 loop is CASSPALAGGGQQFF. DNA of the CDR3: TGTGCCAGCAGTCCCGCACTAGCGGGAGGGGGGCAGCAGTTCTTC.

The chain recombines TRBV10-2 with TRBJ2-2, with 7 bases lining up with TRBD1. Trimming cost V 5 bases and J 2 bases; bases outside gene matches: 8. The CDR3 is 16 amino acids. Germline lookup yields CDR1 WSHSY and CDR2 SAAADI. DNA for the CDR3: TGCGCCAGCAGTTTCCCGGGACAGTACAACACCGGGGAGCTGTTTTTT. As protein: CASSFPGQYNTGELFF.

As for this clone: This specimen includes other DNA sequences encoding the same CDR3. The chain uses TRBV5-4 and TRBJ2-7, with D maybe TRBD2 (6 bases). Trimming removed 0 bases at V and 1 base at J, with 11 bases between. This CDR3 has 15 residues. CDR1 and CDR2 from the germline V gene are SGHNT and YYREEE (reference sequence). The CDR3 DNA reads TGTGCCAGCAGCTTGGAAGTTGGGGGGTCCTACGAGCAGTACTTC. This translates into CASSLEVGGSYEQYF.

This sequence joins TRBV18 and TRBJ2-4; D gene ambiguous. The V gene's germline CDR1 is KGHSH and CDR2 LQKENI. Trimming stripped 4 bases from V and 0 bases from J, with 7 bases between. The CDR3 runs to 14 residues. The CDR3: CASSQVIAKNIQYF. The CDR3 nucleotides read TGTGCCAGCTCACAAGTGATAGCCAAAAACATTCAGTACTTC.

The chain has TRBV19 and TRBJ1-1; D ambiguous. V shed 4 bases and J shed 7 bases, with 13 bases lying between them. This CDR3 contains 13 residues. In germline, CDR1 is LNHDA, CDR2 SQIVND (reference sequence). The CDR3 loop reads CASSTSGWGEAFF. The CDR3, as DNA: TGTGCCAGTAGTACCTCTGGATGGGGTGAAGCTTTCTTT.

The chain has TRBV6-5 and TRBJ2-2; D is possibly TRBD1 (6 bases). CDR3 size: 15 residues. The V and J ends lost 2 bases and 5 bases respectively, with 12 bases between them. In germline, CDR1 is MNHEY, CDR2 SVGAGI. This CDR3 reads CASSYGQGNTGELFF. The CDR3 nucleotides read TGTGCCAGCAGTTACGGTCAGGGGAATACCGGGGAGCTGTTTTTT.

The count of this clone is one. V and J are TRBV5-1 and TRBJ1-1; maybe TRBD1 (6 bases). The V end was cut by 4 bases, the J end by 7 bases, with 14 bases between. The CDR3 has 13 residues. The germline V gene has CDR1 SGHRS and CDR2 YFSETQ. Written as DNA, the CDR3 is TGCGCCAGCAGCACCTCAGGGGTAAATGAAGCTTTCTTT. Its protein is CASSTSGVNEAFF.

The chain combines TRBV27 with TRBJ1-2; D gene uncertain. The CDR3 has 15 amino acids. CDR1 is MNHEY, CDR2 SMNVEV, per germline (reference sequence). V was trimmed by 6 bases and J by 4 bases, leaving 18 bases between them. For the CDR3, the DNA is TGTGCCAGCAGCACCGGATATGAAGCGGCCTATGGCTACACCTTC. Protein sequence: CASSTGYEAAYGYTF.

The chain recombines TRBV18 with TRBJ2-1; 7 bases line up with TRBD2. The germline V gene encodes CDR1 KGHSH and CDR2 LQKENI. Trimming took 5 bases from V and 9 from J; bases not matched to a gene: 16. This CDR3 spans 16 amino acids. The CDR3: CASSLRPGLSFSEQFF. The CDR3 bases are TGTGCCAGCTCATTACGTCCGGGACTATCTTTCAGTGAGCAGTTCTTC. The full variable domain, rest sourced from reference TRBV18 and TRBJ2-1, is NAGVMQNPRHLVRRRGQEARLRCSPMKGHSHVYWYRQLPEEGLKFMVYLQKENIIDESGMPKERFSAEFPKEGPSILRIQQVVRGDSAAYFCASSLRPGLSFSEQFFGPGTRLTVL.

This clone has a count of ten or more. This chain uses TRBV6-5 with TRBJ2-7, with D unclear. CDR3 size: 13 residues. Germline V CDR1 and CDR2: MNHEY, SVGAGI. V lost 5 bases and J 5 bases, leaving 13 bases between the germline ends. For the CDR3, the DNA is TGTGCCAGCAGTAAACCCGGAACCGACGAGCAGTACTTC. This translates into CASSKPGTDEQYF.